This T cell receptor (beta chain) was recorded in a study of cytomegalovirus exposure and HLA in healthy donors. Whole-study results and caveats: As a later analysis showed, several of the most significant clusters appeared to be linked to common viral pathogens. With later analysis, a missense DCLRE1C variant became linked to TCR beta V- and J-gene trimming.

The V gene end was trimmed by 0 bases and the J gene end by 11 bases; junction bases not matched to a gene: 11. Per the germline V gene, CDR1 is SGHTA and CDR2 is FQGNSA. The CDR3 extends over 18 amino acids. As regards this clone: Its antigen is as yet unknown.

The PCR contained 60 Vbeta and 13 Jbeta primers. Sequencing was performed with immunoSEQ multiplex PCR; in TCRdb, only in-frame clones are kept and a portion is missing. The sample carries 90,000 to 150,000 clones, 73% recorded once. The sample comprised PBMCs. The rearrangement joins TRBV7-2 to TRBJ2-6, with TRBD2 matching 12 bases. The sequence was obtained from a woman aged 40 to 49 in good health and CMV-seronegative. The DNA for the CDR3 is TGTGCCAGCAGCTTAGCATTGGATCTAGCGGGGGGGCCCCACGTCCTGACTTTC. Translating gives CASSLALDLAGGPHVLTF.